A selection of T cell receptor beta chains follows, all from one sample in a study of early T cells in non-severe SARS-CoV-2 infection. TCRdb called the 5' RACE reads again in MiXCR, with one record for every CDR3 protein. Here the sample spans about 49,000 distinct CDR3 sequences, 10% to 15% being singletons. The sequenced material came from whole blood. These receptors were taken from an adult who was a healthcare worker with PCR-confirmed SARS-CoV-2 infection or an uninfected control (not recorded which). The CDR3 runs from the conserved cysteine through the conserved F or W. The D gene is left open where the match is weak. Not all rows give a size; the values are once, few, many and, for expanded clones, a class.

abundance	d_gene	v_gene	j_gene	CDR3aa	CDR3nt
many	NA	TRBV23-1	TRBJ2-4	CASSQTHGIAKNIQYF	TGCGCCAGCAGTCAGACCCATGGGATAGCCAAAAACATTCAGTACTTC
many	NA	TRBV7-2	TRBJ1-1	CASSLYGAPEAFF	TGTGCCAGCAGCTTATACGGGGCCCCTGAAGCTTTCTTT
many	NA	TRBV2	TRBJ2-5	CASQALAVETQYF	TGTGCCAGCCAGGCGCTAGCTGTAGAGACCCAGTACTTC
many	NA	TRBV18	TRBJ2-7	CASSGRGTHSYEQYF	TGTGCCAGCTCAGGACGCGGGACGCACTCCTACGAGCAGTACTTC
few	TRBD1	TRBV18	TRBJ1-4	CASSPGQVINEKLFF	TGTGCCAGCTCACCTGGACAGGTCATCAATGAAAAACTGTTTTTT
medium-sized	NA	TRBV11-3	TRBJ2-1	CASSFSRDIRDYNEQFF	TGTGCCAGCAGCTTCTCCCGGGACATCCGGGACTACAATGAGCAGTTCTTC
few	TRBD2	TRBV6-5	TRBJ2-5	CASSYSGTMETQYF	TGTGCCAGCAGTTACTCGGGGACTATGGAGACCCAGTACTTC
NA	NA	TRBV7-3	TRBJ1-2	CASSLQANYGYTF	TGTGCCAGCAGCTTACAGGCTAACTATGGCTACACCTTC
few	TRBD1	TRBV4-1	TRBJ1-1	CASSSGQGAWTEAFF	TGCGCCAGCAGCTCAGGACAGGGGGCTTGGACTGAAGCTTTCTTT
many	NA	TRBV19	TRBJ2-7	CASSSGVYEQYF	TGTGCCAGTAGTAGCGGGGTGTACGAGCAGTACTTC
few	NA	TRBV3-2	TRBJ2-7	CASSQDGDRSREQYF	TGTGCCAGCAGCCAAGATGGGGACAGGTCTCGCGAGCAGTACTTC
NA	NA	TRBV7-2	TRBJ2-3	CASSFSGDTQYF	TGTGCCAGCAGCTTTAGCGGCGACACGCAGTATTTT
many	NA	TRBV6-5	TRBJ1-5	CASRGVPNQPQHF	TGTGCCAGCAGAGGAGTACCCAATCAGCCCCAGCATTTT
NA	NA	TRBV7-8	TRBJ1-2	CASSLAGTANGYTF	TGTGCCAGCAGCTTAGCGGGTACAGCCAATGGCTACACCTTC
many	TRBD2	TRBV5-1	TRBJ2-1	CASSSGLAGISYNEQFF	TGCGCCAGCAGCTCCGGACTAGCGGGTATCTCCTACAATGAGCAGTTCTTC
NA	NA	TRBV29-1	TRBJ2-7	CSVVSGLTYEQYF	TGCAGCGTAGTCTCTGGACTCACCTACGAGCAGTACTTC
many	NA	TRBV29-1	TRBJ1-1	CSVGGVANTEAFF	TGCAGCGTTGGGGGAGTGGCGAACACTGAAGCTTTCTTT
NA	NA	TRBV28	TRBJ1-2	CASSLLRWGYGYTF	TGTGCCAGCAGTTTGCTGAGGTGGGGCTATGGCTACACCTTC
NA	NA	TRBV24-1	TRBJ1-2	CATERPQENYGYTF	TGTGCCACCGAGAGACCACAGGAAAACTATGGCTACACCTTC
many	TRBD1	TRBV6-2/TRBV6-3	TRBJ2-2	CASSWTGIRTGELFF	TGTGCCAGCAGTTGGACAGGGATAAGGACCGGGGAGCTGTTTTTT
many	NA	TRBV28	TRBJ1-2	CASSLGLTNYGYTF	TGTGCCAGCAGTTTAGGCCTAACTAACTATGGCTACACCTTC
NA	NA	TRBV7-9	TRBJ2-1	CASSFLLGGPNEQFF	TGTGCCAGCAGCTTCTTGTTGGGCGGGCCCAATGAGCAGTTCTTC